The rows below give T cell receptor beta chains drawn from one sample of a study of T cells after yellow fever vaccination. MiXCR, run by TCRdb on the 5' RACE reads, gives a single entry per CDR3 protein. The table lists roughly 260,000 distinct CDR3 sequences, 13% of them singletons. The sequences come from CD4+ T cells sorted from PBMCs, collected 45 days after the yellow fever booster vaccination. Receptors originate from a man aged 25 to 45 who received the YFV17D yellow fever vaccine. CDR3s include the opening cysteine and the closing phenylalanine or tryptophan. Fields, in order: CDR3 length, D gene, J gene, V gene, clone size, CDR3 DNA, CDR3 protein. The D gene is left open where the match is weak. Only part of the rows carry a size: once, few, many, or a class if the clone is expanded.

17	TRBD1	TRBJ2-2	TRBV7-6	.	TGTGCCAGCAGCTTATTTTCAGGGGGCGTCAACACCGGGGAGCTGTTTTTT	CASSLFSGGVNTGELFF
14	TRBD1	TRBJ1-2	TRBV7-6	few	TGTGCCAGCAGCCCCGGGACAGAGAACTATGGCTACACCTTC	CASSPGTENYGYTF
14	TRBD1	TRBJ2-7	TRBV10-3	many	TGTGCCATCAACTCAGGGGGCGGTGTGGACGAGCAGTACTTC	CAINSGGGVDEQYF
15	.	TRBJ2-7	TRBV5-5	.	TGTGCCAGCAGCTTCCAGGGGCCAACCTCCTACGAGCAGTACTTC	CASSFQGPTSYEQYF
12	.	TRBJ2-7	TRBV3-1	.	TGTGCCAGCAGCCAACTTGGGAACGAGCAGTACTTC	CASSQLGNEQYF
14	.	TRBJ2-3	TRBV7-9	few	TGTGCCAGCAGCGTCGCGGGGCTCACAGATACGCAGTATTTT	CASSVAGLTDTQYF
12	.	TRBJ2-7	TRBV7-2	few	TGTGCCAGCAGCTTAGTGGGGGCAGGGCAGTACTTC	CASSLVGAGQYF
14	.	TRBJ2-3	TRBV6-2/TRBV6-3	.	TGTGCCAGCAGCCATACTACTAGCACAGATACGCAGTATTTT	CASSHTTSTDTQYF
17	TRBD1	TRBJ2-5	TRBV7-2	.	TGTGCCAGCAGTTTCCTTTCGGGACAGGGGTTAGCAGAGACCCAGTACTTC	CASSFLSGQGLAETQYF
15	.	TRBJ1-3	TRBV20-1	.	TGCAGTGCTAGAGACACTGACAGGTCTGGAAACACCATATATTTT	CSARDTDRSGNTIYF
15	TRBD1	TRBJ2-7	TRBV4-3	.	TGCGCCAGCAGCCCGAAAGGGGACAGTGACTACGAGCAGTACTTC	CASSPKGDSDYEQYF
13	.	TRBJ2-7	TRBV5-1	few	TGCGCCAGCAGCTTGGCGGTTTCTCGCGAGCAGTACTTC	CASSLAVSREQYF
16	TRBD1	TRBJ2-7	TRBV4-3	few	TGCGCCAGCAGCCAAGATGAGAGACAGGGTTTTTACGAGCAGTACTTC	CASSQDERQGFYEQYF
17	.	TRBJ2-1	TRBV7-9	few	TGTGCCAGCAGCCAAGTGACGGGACCCGGCTCCTACAATGAGCAGTTCTTC	CASSQVTGPGSYNEQFF
15	.	TRBJ2-2	TRBV12-3/TRBV12-4	once	TGTGCCAGCAGTTTCGGTGGAGGACTCATCGGGGAGCTGTTTTTT	CASSFGGGLIGELFF
15	TRBD2	TRBJ2-1	TRBV12-3/TRBV12-4	many	TGTGCCAGCAGGTCGGGAGCGGGAGAGTACAATGAGCAGTTCTTC	CASRSGAGEYNEQFF
14	.	TRBJ2-7	TRBV29-1	.	TGCAGCGCATCCGATAATTTTCGCGGCTACGAGCAGTACTTC	CSASDNFRGYEQYF
16	TRBD2	TRBJ2-2	TRBV20-1	.	TGCAGTGCTAGAGATTTTAGCGGGGTGAACACCGGGGAGCTGTTTTTT	CSARDFSGVNTGELFF
14	TRBD1	TRBJ1-1	TRBV30	many	TGTGCCTGGATCGTACAGGGGGCGCGGGCTGAAGCTTTCTTT	CAWIVQGARAEAFF
17	.	TRBJ2-7	TRBV11-2	.	TGTGCCAGCAGCTTATATCTCTCGAGACATCCGGCCTACGAGCAGTACTTC	CASSLYLSRHPAYEQYF
14	TRBD2	TRBJ2-7	TRBV7-2	.	TGTGCCAGCAGCCGCGCGGCGGGAGGAACGGGGCAGTACTTC	CASSRAAGGTGQYF
14	TRBD2	TRBJ2-1	TRBV5-1	few	TGCGCCAGCAGCATCCGGACTAGCGGTGGTGAGCAGTTCTTC	CASSIRTSGGEQFF
16	.	TRBJ1-5	TRBV6-2/TRBV6-3	.	TGTGCCAGCAGGGGCTTGGGCGAAGACAGTTATCAGCCCCAGCATTTT	CASRGLGEDSYQPQHF
15	.	TRBJ1-5	TRBV7-9	.	TGTGCCAGCAGCTTTTCAGGGAGCGGCAATCAGCCCCAGCATTTT	CASSFSGSGNQPQHF
12	.	TRBJ1-1	TRBV3-1	few	TGTGCCAGCAGCCAGTTCGGGACTGAAGCTTTCTTT	CASSQFGTEAFF
14	.	TRBJ2-5	TRBV5-1	few	TGCGCCAGCAGTCCGGGTGGAGGTAAAGAGACCCAGTACTTC	CASSPGGGKETQYF
15	.	TRBJ2-2	TRBV5-1	.	TGCGCCAGCAGCTTGGAAGACATTAACACCGGGGAGCTGTTTTTT	CASSLEDINTGELFF
18	TRBD2	TRBJ2-1	TRBV11-2	.	TGTGCCAGCAGCTCCCGACTTTCAGCGGGAGGGGCCTACAATGAGCAGTTCTTC	CASSSRLSAGGAYNEQFF
14	TRBD2	TRBJ2-5	TRBV12-3/TRBV12-4	few	TGTGCCTCACGAGCGTCCAGCGGGAGTGAGACCCAGTACTTC	CASRASSGSETQYF
17	TRBD2	TRBJ2-5	TRBV14	.	TGTGCCAGCAGCCAAGACGGATTACGCGGGGGGCAAGAGACCCAGTACTTC	CASSQDGLRGGQETQYF
15	.	TRBJ1-1	TRBV18	many	TGTGCCAGCTCACCACCCAGGACCTTGAACACTGAAGCTTTCTTT	CASSPPRTLNTEAFF
12	TRBD1	TRBJ1-1	TRBV20-1	few	TGCAGTGCTTTGGACAGGGACACTGAAGCTTTCTTT	CSALDRDTEAFF
17	TRBD2	TRBJ2-1	TRBV6-5	many	TGTGCCAGCAGTTACCCGAAGGGTAGCGGGAGACGGGATGAGCAGTTCTTC	CASSYPKGSGRRDEQFF
14	TRBD2	TRBJ2-3	TRBV20-1	.	TGCAGTGCTAAGGAAAGCGGGAGGGATGATACGCAGTATTTT	CSAKESGRDDTQYF
15	TRBD1	TRBJ2-7	TRBV20-1	few	TGCAGTGCTAGAGATGGGACAGGGGGCTCTTCCGAGCAGTACTTC	CSARDGTGGSSEQYF
16	.	TRBJ2-1	TRBV7-3	.	TGTGCCAGCAGCCCGCTGACTAGCGACACCCCAGGGGGGCAGTTCTTC	CASSPLTSDTPGGQFF
14	TRBD2	TRBJ2-1	TRBV20-1	.	TGCAGTGCCGCCACTAGCGGGAGGATCGATGAGCAGTTCTTC	CSAATSGRIDEQFF
14	TRBD1	TRBJ1-4	TRBV5-4	few	TGTGCCAGCAGCCAGGGACAGGCAAATGAAAAACTGTTTTTT	CASSQGQANEKLFF
14	.	TRBJ1-4	TRBV5-1	few	TGCGCCAGCAGTAAGGGGGGCACTAATGAAAAACTGTTTTTT	CASSKGGTNEKLFF
13	.	TRBJ2-3	TRBV5-1	.	TGCGCCACAGGGACCGGGGGAACAGATACGCAGTATTTT	CATGTGGTDTQYF
14	.	TRBJ2-3	TRBV7-2	.	TGTGCCAGCAGCTTAGGGGCAGGCACAGATACGCAGTATTTT	CASSLGAGTDTQYF
14	.	TRBJ2-4	TRBV6-4	.	TGTGCCACTACAGCCGCGTGGCCCAAAAACATTCAGTACTTC	CATTAAWPKNIQYF
15	.	TRBJ1-3	TRBV12-3/TRBV12-4	.	TGTGCCAGCAGACGAAAGGGGCAGTCTGGAAACACCATATATTTT	CASRRKGQSGNTIYF
16	.	TRBJ2-7	TRBV5-1	many	TGCGCCAGCAGCTACTCCAACCTAGGACAGTCCTACGAGCAGTACTTC	CASSYSNLGQSYEQYF
10	.	TRBJ1-1	TRBV30	.	TGTGCCGGGGGGCCGAGAGAAGCTTTCTTT	CAGGPREAFF
14	TRBD1	TRBJ2-7	TRBV5-1	.	TGCGCCAGCAGTGCCCGGGACAGGGGCCACGAGCAGTACTTC	CASSARDRGHEQYF
13	.	TRBJ2-1	TRBV7-2	.	TGTGCCAGCAGCCGGAAAAACTACAATGAGCAGTTCTTC	CASSRKNYNEQFF
14	.	TRBJ2-2	TRBV5-1	few	TGCGCCAGCAGCTTCGATGCGAACACCGGGGAGCTGTTTTTT	CASSFDANTGELFF
15	TRBD2	TRBJ2-5	TRBV18	few	TGTGCCAGCTCACCACCTAGCGGGGTCCTGGAGACCCAGTACTTC	CASSPPSGVLETQYF
16	.	TRBJ2-1	TRBV20-1	.	TGCAGTGCTAGAGTGCGAGAAGCGGACACCTACAATGAGCAGTTCTTC	CSARVREADTYNEQFF
14	TRBD2	TRBJ2-3	TRBV20-1	.	TGCAGTGCTCCCAGAAAAGCGGGAGTAGATACGCAGTATTTT	CSAPRKAGVDTQYF
15	TRBD2	TRBJ2-7	TRBV4-3	.	TGCGCCAGCAGCCAGAGACCAACGGGGGGGTACGAGCAGTACTTC	CASSQRPTGGYEQYF
15	TRBD1	TRBJ1-5	TRBV5-1	.	TGCGCCAGCAGCTTGGGGACAGGGAATTACGAGCCCCAGCATTTT	CASSLGTGNYEPQHF